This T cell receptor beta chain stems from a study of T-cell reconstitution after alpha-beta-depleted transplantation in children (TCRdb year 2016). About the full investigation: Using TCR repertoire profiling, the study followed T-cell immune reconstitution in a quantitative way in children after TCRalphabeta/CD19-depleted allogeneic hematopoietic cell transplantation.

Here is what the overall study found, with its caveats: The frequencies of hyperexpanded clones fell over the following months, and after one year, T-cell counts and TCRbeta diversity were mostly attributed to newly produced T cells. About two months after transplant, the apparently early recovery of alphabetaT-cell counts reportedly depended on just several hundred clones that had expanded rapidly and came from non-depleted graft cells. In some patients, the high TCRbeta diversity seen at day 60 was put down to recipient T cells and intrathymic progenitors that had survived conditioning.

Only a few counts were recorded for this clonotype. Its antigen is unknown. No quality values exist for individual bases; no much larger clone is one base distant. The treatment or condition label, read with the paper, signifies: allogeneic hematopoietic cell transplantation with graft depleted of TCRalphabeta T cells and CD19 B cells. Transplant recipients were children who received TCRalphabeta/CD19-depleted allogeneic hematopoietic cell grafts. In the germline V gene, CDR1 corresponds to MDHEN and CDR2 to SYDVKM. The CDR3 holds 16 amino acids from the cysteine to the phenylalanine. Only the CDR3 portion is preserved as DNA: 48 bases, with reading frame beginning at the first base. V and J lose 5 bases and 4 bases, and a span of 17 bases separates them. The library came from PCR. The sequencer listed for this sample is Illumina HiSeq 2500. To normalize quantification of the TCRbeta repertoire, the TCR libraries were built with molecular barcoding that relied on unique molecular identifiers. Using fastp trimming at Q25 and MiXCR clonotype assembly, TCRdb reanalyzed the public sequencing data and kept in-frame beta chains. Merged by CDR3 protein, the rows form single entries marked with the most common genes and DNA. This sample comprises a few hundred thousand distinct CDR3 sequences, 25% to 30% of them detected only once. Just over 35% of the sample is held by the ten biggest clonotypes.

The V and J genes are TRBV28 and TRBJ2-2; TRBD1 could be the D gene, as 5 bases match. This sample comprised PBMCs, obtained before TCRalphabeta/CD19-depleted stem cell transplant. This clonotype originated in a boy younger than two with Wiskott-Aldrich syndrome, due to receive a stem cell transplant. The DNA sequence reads TGTGCCAGCAGTAACAGGCAGGGTCTTGGCACCGGGGAGCTGTTTTTT. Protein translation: CASSNRQGLGTGELFF.